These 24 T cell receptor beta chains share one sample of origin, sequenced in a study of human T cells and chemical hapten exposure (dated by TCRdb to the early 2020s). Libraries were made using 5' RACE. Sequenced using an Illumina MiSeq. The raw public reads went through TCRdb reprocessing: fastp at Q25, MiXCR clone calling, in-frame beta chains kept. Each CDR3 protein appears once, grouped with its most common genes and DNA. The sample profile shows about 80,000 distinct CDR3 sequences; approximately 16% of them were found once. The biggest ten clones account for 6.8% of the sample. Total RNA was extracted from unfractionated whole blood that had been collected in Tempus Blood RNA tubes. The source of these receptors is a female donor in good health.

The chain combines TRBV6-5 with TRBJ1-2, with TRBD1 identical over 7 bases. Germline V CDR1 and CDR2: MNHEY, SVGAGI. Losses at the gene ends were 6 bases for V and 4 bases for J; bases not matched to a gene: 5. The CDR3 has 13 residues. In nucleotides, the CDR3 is TGTGCCAGCAGCTCCACAGGGGCCTATGGCTACACCTTC. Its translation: CASSSTGAYGYTF.

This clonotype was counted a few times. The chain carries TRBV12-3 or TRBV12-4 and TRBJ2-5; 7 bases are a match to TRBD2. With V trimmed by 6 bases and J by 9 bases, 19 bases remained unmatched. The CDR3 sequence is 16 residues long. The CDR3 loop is CASSLLGAGVLNAQYF. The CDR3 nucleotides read TGTGCCAGCAGCCTGCTCGGTGCGGGGGTGCTGAACGCCCAGTACTTC.

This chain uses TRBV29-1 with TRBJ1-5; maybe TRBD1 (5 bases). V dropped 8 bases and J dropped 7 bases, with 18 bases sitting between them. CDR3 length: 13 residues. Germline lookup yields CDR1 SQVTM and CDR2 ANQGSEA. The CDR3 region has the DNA TGCAGCTCGTGGGGGGGTCTTGGGCAGCCCCAGCATTTT. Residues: CSSWGGLGQPQHF.

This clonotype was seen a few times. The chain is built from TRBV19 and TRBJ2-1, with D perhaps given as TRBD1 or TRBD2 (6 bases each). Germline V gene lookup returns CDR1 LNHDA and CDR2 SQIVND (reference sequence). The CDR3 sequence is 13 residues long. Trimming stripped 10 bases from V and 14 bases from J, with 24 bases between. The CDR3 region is CATSGRGRNVEFF. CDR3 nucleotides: TGTGCCACGTCTGGACGGGGGCGGAATGTCGAGTTCTTC.

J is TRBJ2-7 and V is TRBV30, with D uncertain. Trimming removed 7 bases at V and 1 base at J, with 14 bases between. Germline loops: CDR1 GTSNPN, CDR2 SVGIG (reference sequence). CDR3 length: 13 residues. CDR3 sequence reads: CASSYGLSYEQYF. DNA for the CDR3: TGTGCCTCCTCATACGGGTTATCCTACGAGCAGTACTTC.

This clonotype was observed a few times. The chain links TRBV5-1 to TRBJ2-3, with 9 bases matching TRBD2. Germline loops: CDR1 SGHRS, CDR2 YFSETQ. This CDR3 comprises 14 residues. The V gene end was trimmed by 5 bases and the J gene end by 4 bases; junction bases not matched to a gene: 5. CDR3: CASRKSGGPDTQYF. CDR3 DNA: TGCGCCAGCAGAAAGAGCGGGGGGCCAGATACGCAGTATTTT. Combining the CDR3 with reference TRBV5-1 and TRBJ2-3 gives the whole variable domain KAGVTQTPRYLIKTRGQQVTLSCSPISGHRSVSWYQQTPGQGLQFLFEYFSETQRNKGNFPGRFSGRQFSNSRSEMNVSTLELGDSALYLCASRKSGGPDTQYFGPGTRLTVL.

CDR3 sequence: CASSLGSYTNYGYTF. In DNA, the CDR3 is TGTGCCAGCAGCTTAGGCAGCTACACTAACTATGGCTACACCTTC. The chain employs TRBV7-2 and TRBJ1-2; D unresolved. Germline V gene lookup returns CDR1 SGHTA and CDR2 FQGNSA. The V and J ends lost 1 base and 0 bases respectively, with 9 bases between them. This CDR3 has 15 residues.

The CDR3 loop is CASEPSGANVLTF. CDR3 sequence (DNA): TGTGCCAGCGAGCCATCTGGGGCCAACGTCCTGACTTTC. The V gene is TRBV6-1, the J gene TRBJ2-6, with no clear D. Per germline, CDR1 MNHNS and CDR2 SASEGT. The ends were cut back, 8 bases at V and 1 base at J, with 6 bases in the middle. This CDR3 has 13 amino acids.

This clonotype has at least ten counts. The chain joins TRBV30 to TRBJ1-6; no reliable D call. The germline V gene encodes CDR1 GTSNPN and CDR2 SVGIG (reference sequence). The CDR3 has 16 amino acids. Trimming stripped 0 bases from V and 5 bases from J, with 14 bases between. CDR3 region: CAWSVGLKGNNSPLHF. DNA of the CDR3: TGTGCCTGGAGTGTCGGTCTCAAAGGAAATAATTCACCCCTCCACTTT.

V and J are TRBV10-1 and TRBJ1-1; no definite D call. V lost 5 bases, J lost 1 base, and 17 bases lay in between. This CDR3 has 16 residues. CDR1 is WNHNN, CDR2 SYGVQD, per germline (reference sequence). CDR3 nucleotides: TGCGCCAGCAGTAAAAATAGCCCCTTGGGGAACACTGAAGCTTTCTTT. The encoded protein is CASSKNSPLGNTEAFF.

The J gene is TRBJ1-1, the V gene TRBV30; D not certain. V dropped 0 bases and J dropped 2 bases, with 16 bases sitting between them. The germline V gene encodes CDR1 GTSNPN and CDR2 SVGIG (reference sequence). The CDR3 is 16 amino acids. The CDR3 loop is CAWSVLGQELNTEAFF. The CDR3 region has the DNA TGTGCCTGGAGTGTACTGGGTCAGGAACTAAACACTGAAGCTTTCTTT.

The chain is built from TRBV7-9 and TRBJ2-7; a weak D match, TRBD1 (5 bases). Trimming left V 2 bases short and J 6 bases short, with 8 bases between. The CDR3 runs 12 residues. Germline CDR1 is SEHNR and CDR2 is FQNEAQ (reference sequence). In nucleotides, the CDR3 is TGTGCCAGCAGCTTAATAAGGGGCGAGCAGTACTTC. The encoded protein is CASSLIRGEQYF.

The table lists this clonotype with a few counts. In DNA form, the CDR3 reads TGTGCCAGCAGCGAGATCGACAGAGCCAAAAACATTCAGTACTTC. Translated: CASSEIDRAKNIQYF. This rearrangement joins TRBV5-6 to TRBJ2-4, with D perhaps TRBD1 (5 bases). The CDR3 has 15 residues. Germline assignment: CDR1 SGHDT and CDR2 YYEEEE. The V gene lost 4 bases and the J gene lost 0 bases, with 11 bases spanning the gap.

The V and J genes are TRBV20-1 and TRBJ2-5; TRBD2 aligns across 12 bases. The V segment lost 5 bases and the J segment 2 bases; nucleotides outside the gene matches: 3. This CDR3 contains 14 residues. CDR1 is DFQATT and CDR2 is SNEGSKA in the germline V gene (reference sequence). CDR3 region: CSADLAGGQETQYF. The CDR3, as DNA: TGCAGTGCTGACCTAGCGGGAGGGCAAGAGACCCAGTACTTC.

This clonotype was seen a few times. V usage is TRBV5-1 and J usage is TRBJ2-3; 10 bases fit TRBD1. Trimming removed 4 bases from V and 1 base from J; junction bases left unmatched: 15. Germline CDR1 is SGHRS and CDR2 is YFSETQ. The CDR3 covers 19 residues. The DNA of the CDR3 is TGCGCCAGCAGCCCCTTGGGACAGGGGATAATTAGCGGCACAGATACGCAGTATTTT. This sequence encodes CASSPLGQGIISGTDTQYF.

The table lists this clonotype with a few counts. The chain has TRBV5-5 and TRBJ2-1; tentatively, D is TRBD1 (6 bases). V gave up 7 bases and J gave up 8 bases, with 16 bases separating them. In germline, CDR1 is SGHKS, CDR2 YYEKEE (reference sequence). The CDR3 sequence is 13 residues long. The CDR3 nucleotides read TGTGCCAGCCAGATACAGGGAATCGATGAGCAGTTCTTC. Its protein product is CASQIQGIDEQFF.

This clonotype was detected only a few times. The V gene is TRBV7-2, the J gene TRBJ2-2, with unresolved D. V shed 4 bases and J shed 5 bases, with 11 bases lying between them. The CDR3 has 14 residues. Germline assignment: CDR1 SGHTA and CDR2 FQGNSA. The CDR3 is CASSSPMRTGELFF. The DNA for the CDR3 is TGTGCCAGCAGCTCGCCAATGAGGACCGGGGAGCTGTTTTTT.

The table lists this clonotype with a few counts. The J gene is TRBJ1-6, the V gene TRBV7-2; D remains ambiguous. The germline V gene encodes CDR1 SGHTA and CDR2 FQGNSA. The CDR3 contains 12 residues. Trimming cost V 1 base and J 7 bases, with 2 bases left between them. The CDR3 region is CASSLGNSPLHF. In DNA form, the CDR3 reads TGTGCCAGCAGCTTAGGAAATTCACCCCTCCACTTT.

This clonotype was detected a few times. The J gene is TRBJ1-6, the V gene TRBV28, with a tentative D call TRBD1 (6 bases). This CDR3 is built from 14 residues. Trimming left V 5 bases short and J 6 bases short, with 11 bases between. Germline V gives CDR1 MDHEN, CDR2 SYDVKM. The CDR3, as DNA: TGTGCCAGCAGTCCGCAGGGGCTTAATTCACCCCTCCACTTT. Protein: CASSPQGLNSPLHF. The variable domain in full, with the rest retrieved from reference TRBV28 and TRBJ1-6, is DVKVTQSSRYLVKRTGEKVFLECVQDMDHENMFWYRQDPGLGLRLIYFSYDVKMKEKGDIPEGYSVSREKKERFSLILESASTNQTSMYLCASSPQGLNSPLHFGNGTRLTVT.

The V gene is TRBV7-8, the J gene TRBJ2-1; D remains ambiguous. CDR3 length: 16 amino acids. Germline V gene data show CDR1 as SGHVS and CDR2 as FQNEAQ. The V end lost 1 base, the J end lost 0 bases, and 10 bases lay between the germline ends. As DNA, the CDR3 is TGTGCCAGCAGCTTAGAACGCGTCAGCTCCTACAATGAGCAGTTCTTC. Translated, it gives CASSLERVSSYNEQFF.

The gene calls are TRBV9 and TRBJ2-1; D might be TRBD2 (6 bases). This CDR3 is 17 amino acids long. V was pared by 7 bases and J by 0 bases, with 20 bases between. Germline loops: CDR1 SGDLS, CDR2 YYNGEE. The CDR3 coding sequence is TGTGCCAGCTCTGTGGAGGGTTTTTTCAGCTCCTACAATGAGCAGTTCTTC. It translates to CASSVEGFFSSYNEQFF.

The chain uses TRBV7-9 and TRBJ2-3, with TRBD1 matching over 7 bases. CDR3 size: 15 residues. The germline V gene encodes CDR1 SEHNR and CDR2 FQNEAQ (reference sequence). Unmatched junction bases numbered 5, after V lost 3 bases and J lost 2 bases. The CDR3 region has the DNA TGTGCCAGCAGCTTCGGACAGGTTGTCACAGATACGCAGTATTTT. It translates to CASSFGQVVTDTQYF.

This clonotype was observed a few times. DNA of the CDR3: TGTGCCAGCAGCTCTAGCGGCCAAAACATTCAGTACTTC. Its translation: CASSSSGQNIQYF. The chain employs TRBV3-1 and TRBJ2-4; 7 bases align to TRBD2. After removal of 5 bases from V and 5 bases from J, the junction contained 3 bases not matched to a gene. Germline V gives CDR1 LGHDT, CDR2 YNNKEL (reference sequence). CDR3 length: 13 amino acids.

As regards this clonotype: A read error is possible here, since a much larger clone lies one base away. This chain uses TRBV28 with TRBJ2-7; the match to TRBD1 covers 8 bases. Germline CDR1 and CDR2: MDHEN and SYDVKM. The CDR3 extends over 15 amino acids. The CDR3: CTSSTWDRTTYEQYF. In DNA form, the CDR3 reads TGTACCAGCAGTACCTGGGACAGGACGACTTACGAGCAGTACTTC.